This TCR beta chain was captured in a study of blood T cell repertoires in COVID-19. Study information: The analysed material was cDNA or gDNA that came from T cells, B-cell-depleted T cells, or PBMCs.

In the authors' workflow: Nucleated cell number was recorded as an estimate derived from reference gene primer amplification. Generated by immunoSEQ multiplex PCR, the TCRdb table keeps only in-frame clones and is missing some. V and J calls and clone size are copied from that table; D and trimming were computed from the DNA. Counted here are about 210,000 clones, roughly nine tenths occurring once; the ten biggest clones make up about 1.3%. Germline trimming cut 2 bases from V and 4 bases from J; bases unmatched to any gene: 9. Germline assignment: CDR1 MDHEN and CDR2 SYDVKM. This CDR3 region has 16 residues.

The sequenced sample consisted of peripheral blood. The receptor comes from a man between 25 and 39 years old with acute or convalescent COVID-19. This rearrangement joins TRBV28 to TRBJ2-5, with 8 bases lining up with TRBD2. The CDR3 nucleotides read TGTGCCAGCAGTTTACGGACTAGCCGGGAGCGAGAGACCCAGTACTTC. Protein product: CASSLRTSRERETQYF.